The 22 T cell receptor beta chains presented below share a single source sample, sequenced in a study of beta chain features in type 1 diabetes (dated by TCRdb to the late 2010s). Libraries were constructed by the immunoSEQ multiplex PCR assay. The entire isolated RNA was reverse transcribed using the High Capacity cDNA Reverse Transcription Kit, and thus expressed TCRB transcripts were sequenced. TCRdb carries this immuneACCESS record with in-frame sequences only. Its versions omit some clonotypes, under half of them owing to an unresolved V gene in the studies checked, with the rest unexplained. In all, the sample holds 240,000 or so clones, and 55% to 70% of those were seen once. Together, the top ten hold around 0.05% of the sample. The material sequenced was naive CD4+ T cells from blood. The cell subset or site label corresponds to: true naive CD4+ T cells. The receptors here all came from a man aged 30-40 years in good health.

V is TRBV4-2 and J is TRBJ2-3; 8 nucleotides align to TRBD1. The CDR3 is 13 residues long. Germline V CDR1 and CDR2: LGHNA, YNFKEQ. The V and J ends lost 1 base and 9 bases, in that order; junction bases with no gene match: 3. The CDR3 loop reads CASSQGTGGTQYF. The CDR3 nucleotides are TGTGCCAGCAGCCAAGGTACAGGGGGGACGCAGTATTTT.

The chain is built from TRBV29-1 and TRBJ1-3; D is undetermined. CDR1 is SQVTM, CDR2 ANQGSEA, per germline. Trimming shortened V by 4 bases and J by 7 bases, and 8 bases separated the two germline ends. CDR3 size: 11 residues. The CDR3 here is CSVGTSNTIYF. CDR3 DNA sequence: TGCAGCGTTGGAACCTCGAACACCATATATTTT.

This chain joins TRBV30 and TRBJ1-2; D is unclear. Trimming shortened V by 4 bases and J by 3 bases, and 9 bases separated the two germline ends. The germline gives CDR1 GTSNPN, CDR2 SVGIG (reference sequence). The CDR3 length is 12 residues. The CDR3, as DNA: TGTGCCTGGACGCGGGCAGACTATGGCTACACCTTC. Its protein is CAWTRADYGYTF.

This clone has more than one count but fewer than ten. CDR3 region: CASSESGRWWDTQYF. CDR3 bases: TGTGCCAGCAGTGAATCCGGTCGCTGGTGGGATACGCAGTATTTT. This chain links TRBV25-1 with TRBJ2-3; D not certain. Trimming took 1 base from V and 6 from J, leaving 14 bases between them. Germline V lookup: CDR1 MGHDK, CDR2 SYGVNS. The CDR3 totals 15 residues.

With regard to this clone: Other nucleotide sequences in the sample specify the same CDR3. This chain uses TRBV7-2 with TRBJ2-1; D is uncertain. V shed 2 bases and J shed 4 bases, with 3 bases lying between them. Germline V gene data show CDR1 as SGHTA and CDR2 as FQGNSA. CDR3 length equals 12 residues. The DNA for the CDR3 is TGTGCCAGCAGCTTACCTTACAATGAGCAGTTCTTC. It yields the protein CASSLPYNEQFF.

The genes are TRBV28 and TRBJ2-6; D is uncertain. This CDR3 has 16 residues. Germline CDR1 MDHEN, CDR2 SYDVKM. Trimming cost V 2 bases and J 0 bases, with 8 bases left between them. CDR3 nucleotides: TGTGCCAGCAGTTTAACACGCCTCTCTGGGGCCAACGTCCTGACTTTC. This translates into CASSLTRLSGANVLTF.

The chain links TRBV12-5 to TRBJ2-1, with TRBD2 matching 10 bases. The germline CDR1 and CDR2 sequences are LGHNT and FRNRAP. This CDR3 is 13 amino acids long. The J segment lost 14 bases and the V segment lost 7 bases, leaving 11 bases of the junction unmatched. In nucleotides, the CDR3 is TGTGCTAGTGCCACCAGCGGGAGGGCCTCAAAGTTCTTC. Residues: CASATSGRASKFF.

The rearrangement uses TRBV29-1 and TRBJ2-3; 10 positions match TRBD1. CDR3 length: 15 residues. Germline V gene data show CDR1 as SQVTM and CDR2 as ANQGSEA. Trimming at V came to 6 bases and at J to 6 bases, leaving 12 bases not matched to a gene. In DNA, the CDR3 is TGCAGCGTGGAGGACCGGGACAGGGGATTGGATACGCAGTATTTT. Protein: CSVEDRDRGLDTQYF.

The CDR3 bases are TGTGCCAGCAGCGTTACAGGATACTACAATGAGCAGTTCTTC. The encoded protein is CASSVTGYYNEQFF. The rearrangement uses TRBV9 and TRBJ2-1, with D perhaps TRBD1 (5 bases). Trimming stripped 2 bases from V and 3 bases from J, with 9 bases between. The CDR3 runs 14 residues. CDR1 and CDR2 from the germline V gene are SGDLS and YYNGEE. Complete variable domain (other parts from reference TRBV9 and TRBJ2-1): DSGVTQTPKHLITATGQRVTLRCSPRSGDLSVYWYQQSLDQGLQFLIQYYNGEERAKGNILERFSAQQFPDLHSELNLSSLELGDSALYFCASSVTGYYNEQFFGPGTRLTVL.

The rearrangement uses TRBV6-6 and TRBJ2-3; D is ambiguous. Looked up from germline, CDR1 is MNHNY and CDR2 is SVGAGI (reference sequence). This CDR3 has 15 amino acids. The V gene lost 0 bases and the J gene lost 2 bases, with 9 bases spanning the gap. CDR3 nucleotides: TGTGCCAGCAGTTACTCCGGGTCCCTCACAGATACGCAGTATTTT. It yields the protein CASSYSGSLTDTQYF.

This chain links TRBV7-9 with TRBJ1-2, with D maybe TRBD1 (5 bases). CDR1 and CDR2 (germline): SEHNR, FQNEAQ (reference sequence). The CDR3 is 16 amino acids. Trimming took off 1 base at V and 4 bases at J, with 16 bases between the two ends. CDR3: CASSLDMGVSSYGYTF. In DNA, the CDR3 is TGTGCCAGCAGCTTAGATATGGGGGTCTCTTCCTATGGCTACACCTTC.

V usage is TRBV5-1 and J usage is TRBJ2-1; 8 bases line up with TRBD2. The germline V gene has CDR1 SGHRS and CDR2 YFSETQ. The CDR3 sequence is 15 residues long. J was trimmed by 2 bases and V by 3 bases; bases with no gene match: 4. CDR3 residues: CASSYSGMAYNEQFF. The CDR3, as DNA: TGCGCCAGCAGCTATAGCGGGATGGCCTACAATGAGCAGTTCTTC.

The table lists this clone with a few counts. The chain joins TRBV30 to TRBJ1-2, with TRBD1 identical over 9 bases. Germline V lookup: CDR1 GTSNPN, CDR2 SVGIG (reference sequence). CDR3 size: 13 residues. V gave up 0 bases and J gave up 7 bases; unmatched junction bases: 3. The CDR3 sequence is CAWSVQGAGGYTF. The CDR3, as DNA: TGTGCCTGGAGTGTACAGGGGGCAGGTGGCTACACCTTC.

This chain uses TRBV25-1 with TRBJ2-1, with D possibly matching TRBD2 (6 bases). CDR3 length: 16 amino acids. V lost 4 bases and J lost 4, with 17 bases in between. The germline gives CDR1 MGHDK, CDR2 SYGVNS. The CDR3 DNA reads TGTGCCAGCAGTGGGTACTTAGCGGAAGGGTACAATGAGCAGTTCTTC. Translating gives CASSGYLAEGYNEQFF. The entire variable domain, with the rest obtained from reference TRBV25-1 and TRBJ2-1, is as follows: EADIYQTPRYLVIGTGKKITLECSQTMGHDKMYWYQQDPGMELHLIHYSYGVNSTEKGDLSSESTVSRIRTEHFPLTLESARPSHTSQYLCASSGYLAEGYNEQFFGPGTRLTVL.

The gene calls are TRBV4-3 and TRBJ2-1, with 12 bases lining up with TRBD2. The germline V gene encodes CDR1 LGHNA and CDR2 YSLEER. CDR3 length: 15 residues. The J segment lost 8 bases and the V segment lost 1 base, leaving 3 bases of the junction unmatched. CDR3 loop: CASSQGLAGDHEQFF. Written as DNA, the CDR3 is TGCGCCAGCAGCCAAGGACTAGCGGGAGATCATGAGCAGTTCTTC.

J is TRBJ2-5 and V is TRBV7-2; 9 nucleotides align to TRBD1. CDR1 and CDR2 (germline): SGHTA, FQGNSA. J gave up 6 bases and V 2 bases, and 4 bases lay outside the gene matches. This CDR3 spans 14 amino acids. The CDR3 loop is CASSLRQGDKTQYF. The CDR3 coding sequence is TGTGCCAGCAGCTTAAGACAGGGGGACAAGACCCAGTACTTC.

V gene TRBV4-3 combines with J gene TRBJ2-7, with D possibly TRBD2 on 5 matching bases. The CDR3 runs 15 residues. In germline, CDR1 is LGHNA, CDR2 YSLEER. Trimming pared 0 bases from V and 3 bases from J, leaving 12 bases between. CDR3 nucleotide sequence: TGCGCCAGCAGCCAAGATTGGACTCCCGGCTACGAGCAGTACTTC. Its protein is CASSQDWTPGYEQYF.

There are a few counts of this clone. The genes are TRBV9 and TRBJ2-5, with TRBD2 matching 12 bases. Germline trimming cut 3 bases from V and 1 base from J; bases unmatched to any gene: 4. CDR1 is SGDLS and CDR2 is YYNGEE in the germline V gene. The CDR3 covers 16 residues. In DNA form, the CDR3 reads TGTGCCAGCAGCGCCGGACTAGCGGGGCCCCAAGAGACCCAGTACTTC. It is translated as CASSAGLAGPQETQYF.

This chain uses TRBV14 with TRBJ2-3, with a possible D match to TRBD1 (6 bases). The CDR3 consists of 13 residues. CDR1 is SGHDN and CDR2 is FVKESK in the germline V gene. V was trimmed by 4 bases and J by 5 bases, leaving 10 bases between them. CDR3 loop: CASSRGTIDTQYF. The CDR3 bases are TGTGCCAGCAGCCGTGGGACAATAGATACGCAGTATTTT.

This chain uses TRBV29-1 with TRBJ1-1; D is possibly TRBD1 (5 bases). The V gene lost 4 bases and the J gene lost 4 bases, with 13 bases spanning the gap. Germline V CDR1 and CDR2: SQVTM, ANQGSEA. This CDR3 is 13 amino acids long. CDR3 sequence: CSVGPGVGTEAFF. In DNA, the CDR3 is TGCAGCGTTGGACCGGGGGTTGGCACTGAAGCTTTCTTT.

This rearrangement joins TRBV30 to TRBJ2-2; D ambiguous. The V and J ends lost 4 bases and 5 bases respectively, with 8 bases between them. Looked up from germline, CDR1 is GTSNPN and CDR2 is SVGIG (reference sequence). The CDR3 covers 12 residues. CDR3 DNA sequence: TGTGCCTGGACTCCCCTGACCGGGGAGCTGTTTTTT. Translated: CAWTPLTGELFF.

This clone was seen a handful of times. Other DNA sequences within the sample encode an identical CDR3. The CDR3 loop reads CASSLGDYGYTF. CDR3 DNA: TGTGCCAGCAGCTTAGGTGACTATGGCTACACCTTC. This chain connects TRBV7-9 to TRBJ1-2; D is unclear. The CDR3 has 12 amino acids. V dropped 1 base and J dropped 3 bases, with 3 bases sitting between them. The germline V gene encodes CDR1 SEHNR and CDR2 FQNEAQ (reference sequence).